The 3 T cell receptor beta chains given below trace back to one sample, sequenced in a study of cytomegalovirus exposure and HLA in healthy donors. PCR employed 60 Vbeta and 13 Jbeta primers. Using immunoSEQ multiplex PCR, the repertoire was profiled, and TCRdb retains in-frame clones only, with some absent. The sample contains some 70,000 clones, 65% to 70% of which appear only once. Sample: PBMCs. Receptors were obtained from a male donor in good health and CMV-seropositive.

This clone has just one count. J is TRBJ2-5 and V is TRBV29-1; the match to TRBD2 covers 7 bases. V was clipped by 5 bases and J by 1 base; unmatched bases: 7. The CDR3 runs 14 residues. The germline V gene has CDR1 SQVTM and CDR2 ANQGSEA. In DNA, the CDR3 is TGCAGCGTTCCTTTAGCGGGTCCCCAAGAGACCCAGTACTTC. This translates into CSVPLAGPQETQYF.

CDR3 region: CASSFWASSADTQYF. In DNA form, the CDR3 reads TGTGCCAGCAGCTTTTGGGCCAGTTCCGCAGATACGCAGTATTTT. The J gene is TRBJ2-3, the V gene TRBV7-9; D not resolved. V lost 3 bases and J 4 bases, leaving 14 bases between the germline ends. This CDR3 spans 15 amino acids. Looked up from germline, CDR1 is SEHNR and CDR2 is FQNEAQ (reference sequence).

A few counts support this clone. The chain is built from TRBV28 and TRBJ1-5; 7 nucleotides agree with TRBD1. Germline V gene sequence: CDR1 MDHEN, CDR2 SYDVKM. The CDR3 length is 17 residues. The trim removed 4 bases at V and 3 bases at J, leaving 12 bases unmatched. The CDR3 sequence is CASSSFDRAFDNQPQHF. CDR3 DNA sequence: TGTGCCAGCAGTTCGTTCGACAGGGCATTTGACAATCAGCCCCAGCATTTT.